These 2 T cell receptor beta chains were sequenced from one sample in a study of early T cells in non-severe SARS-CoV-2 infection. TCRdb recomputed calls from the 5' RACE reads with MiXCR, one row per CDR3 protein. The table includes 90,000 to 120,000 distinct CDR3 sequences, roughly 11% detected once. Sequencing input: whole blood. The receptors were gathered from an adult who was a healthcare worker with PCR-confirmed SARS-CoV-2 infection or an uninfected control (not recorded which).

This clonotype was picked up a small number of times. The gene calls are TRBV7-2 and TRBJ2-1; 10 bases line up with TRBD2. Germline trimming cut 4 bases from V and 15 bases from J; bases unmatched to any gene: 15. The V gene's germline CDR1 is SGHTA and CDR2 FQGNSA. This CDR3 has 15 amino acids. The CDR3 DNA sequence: TGTGCCAGCAGCTCGGAGCGGGAGGGATCCTACAGGCCGTTCTTC. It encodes CASSSEREGSYRPFF. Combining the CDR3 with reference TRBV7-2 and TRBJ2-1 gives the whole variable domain GAGVSQSPSNKVTEKGKDVELRCDPISGHTALYWYRQSLGQGLEFLIYFQGNSAPDKSGLPSDRFSAERTGGSVSTLTIQRTQQEDSAVYLCASSSEREGSYRPFFGPGTRLTVL.

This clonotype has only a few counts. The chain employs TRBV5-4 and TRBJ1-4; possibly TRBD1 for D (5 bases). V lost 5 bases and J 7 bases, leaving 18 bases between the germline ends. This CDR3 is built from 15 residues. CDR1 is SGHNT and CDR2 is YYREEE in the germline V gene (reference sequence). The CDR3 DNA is TGTGCCAGCAGTAGGGGTGGAAATCCTAGTGAAAAACTGTTTTTT. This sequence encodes CASSRGGNPSEKLFF.